This note documents a single T cell receptor beta chain sequence. No antigen is known for it. This entry is derived from a study of T cell repertoires in cytomegalovirus infection. Overall study: Indications came from public TCR beta signatures; they pointed to CMV infection and to a matching HLA type. Points from the study as a whole: CMV carriers with the relevant HLA were identified by cumulative public TCR beta family frequency. The ex vivo response showed dominance by HLA-C-restricted CMV-specific TCR beta clonotypes.

TCRdb recomputed calls from the reads with MiXCR, one row per CDR3 protein. The sample consists of about 830,000 distinct CDR3 sequences, approximately 32% of them appearing once. The trim removed 0 bases at V and 5 bases at J, leaving 3 bases unmatched. CDR1 MNHEY and CDR2 SVGAGI come from the germline V gene. The CDR3 totals 15 residues. The specimen comprised cultured CD8+ T cells from PBMCs, sampled from culture after CMV antigen stimulation. This chain connects TRBV6-5 to TRBJ2-2, with 7 positions matching TRBD2. The sequence derives from a human donor in good health (CMV status not recorded). Some clones in this sample may be carry-over from other donors' samples. CDR3 amino acids: CASSYSRGDTGELFF. The DNA for the CDR3 is TGTGCCAGCAGTTACTCTCGGGGGGATACCGGGGAGCTGTTTTTT.